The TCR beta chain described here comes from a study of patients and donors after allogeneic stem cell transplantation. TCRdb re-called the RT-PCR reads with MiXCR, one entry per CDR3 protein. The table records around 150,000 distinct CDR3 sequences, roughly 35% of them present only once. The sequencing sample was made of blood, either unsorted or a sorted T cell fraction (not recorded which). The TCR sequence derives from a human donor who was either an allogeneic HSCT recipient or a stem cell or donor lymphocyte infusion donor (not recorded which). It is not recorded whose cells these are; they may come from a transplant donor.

The CDR3 region is CASSQDPPVAKNIQYF. The CDR3 bases are TGCGCCAGCAGCCAAGATCCTCCGGTAGCCAAAAACATTCAGTACTTC. The chain employs TRBV4-1 and TRBJ2-4; D ambiguous. The V end lost 0 bases, the J end lost 0 bases, and 9 bases lay between the germline ends. Per the germline V gene, CDR1 is MGHRA and CDR2 is YSYEKL. The CDR3 is 16 residues long.